The text below deals with one TCR beta chain. As processed by the authors: The assay estimated nucleated cells by amplifying reference gene primers. The table came from immunoSEQ multiplex PCR; TCRdb's copy has only in-frame clones and leaves some out. The DNA was the basis for D and trimming; V, J and clone size are from that table. The sample consists of more than 300,000 clones, about 89% of them appearing once. Seattle's enrolled individuals joined amid active infection and were then monitored longitudinally. The data originate from a study of blood T cell repertoires in COVID-19. Study as a whole: Acute-phase and convalescent COVID-19 samples originated in the United States, Italy and Spain. Nucleic acid was either cDNA or gDNA, and it came from T cells, B-cell-depleted T cells, or PBMCs.

The V gene lost 5 bases and the J gene lost 8 bases, with 12 bases spanning the gap. Germline V CDR1 and CDR2: DFQATT, SNEGSKA (reference sequence). CDR3 size: 11 residues. The sample comprised peripheral blood. The clonotype originates from a woman aged 30 to 39 with COVID-19, enrolled during active disease. The chain joins TRBV20-1 to TRBJ1-1; D is undetermined. CDR3 nucleotides: TGCAGTGCTTCACAGCCGTTCGAAGCTTTCTTT. It translates to CSASQPFEAFF.